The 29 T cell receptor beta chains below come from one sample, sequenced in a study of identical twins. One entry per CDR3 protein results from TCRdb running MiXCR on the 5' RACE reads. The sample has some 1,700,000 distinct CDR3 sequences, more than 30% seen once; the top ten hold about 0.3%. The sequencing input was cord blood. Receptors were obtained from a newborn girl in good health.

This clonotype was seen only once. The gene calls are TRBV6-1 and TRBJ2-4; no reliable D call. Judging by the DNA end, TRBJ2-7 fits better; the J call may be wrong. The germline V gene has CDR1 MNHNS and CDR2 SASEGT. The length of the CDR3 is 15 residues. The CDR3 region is CASSEGGLPRYEQYF. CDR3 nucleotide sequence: TGTGCCAGCAGTGAAGGTGGGCTACCCCGCTACGAGCAGTACTTC.

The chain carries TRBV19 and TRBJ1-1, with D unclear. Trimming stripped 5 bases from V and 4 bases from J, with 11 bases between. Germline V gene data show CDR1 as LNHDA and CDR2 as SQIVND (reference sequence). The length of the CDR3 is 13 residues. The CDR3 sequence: CASSSQYLTEAFF. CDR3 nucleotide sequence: TGTGCCAGTAGTTCCCAGTATCTCACTGAAGCTTTCTTT.

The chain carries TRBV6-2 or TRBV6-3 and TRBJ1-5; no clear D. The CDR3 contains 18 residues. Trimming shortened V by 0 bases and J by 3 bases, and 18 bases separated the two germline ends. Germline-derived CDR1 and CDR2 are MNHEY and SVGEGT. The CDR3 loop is CASSYSARAPSVNQPQHF. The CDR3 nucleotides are TGTGCCAGCAGTTACTCGGCGAGGGCACCGTCGGTCAATCAGCCCCAGCATTTT.

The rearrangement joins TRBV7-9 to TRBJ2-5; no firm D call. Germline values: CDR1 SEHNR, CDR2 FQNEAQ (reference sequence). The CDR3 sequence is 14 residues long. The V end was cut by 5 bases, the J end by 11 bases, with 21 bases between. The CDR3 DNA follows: TGTGCCAGCAGCAGTTCAGGCGGCGTCAATGAGCAGTACTTC. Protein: CASSSSGGVNEQYF.

The CDR3 region is CASSSDSYEQFF. CDR3 DNA sequence: TGTGCCAGCAGCTCTGACAGCTATGAGCAGTTCTTC. The J gene is TRBJ2-1, the V gene TRBV5-6; possibly TRBD1 for D (5 bases). The CDR3 runs to 12 residues. Germline V lookup: CDR1 SGHDT, CDR2 YYEEEE. Trimming took 3 bases from V and 8 from J, leaving 9 bases between them.

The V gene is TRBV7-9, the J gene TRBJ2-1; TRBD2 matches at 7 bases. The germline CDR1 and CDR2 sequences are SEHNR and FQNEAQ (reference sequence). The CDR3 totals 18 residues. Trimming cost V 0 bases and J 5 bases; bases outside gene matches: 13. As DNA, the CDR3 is TGTGCCAGCAGCTTAGCGGGAGGGCCTGGTTACATCGACAATGAGCAGTTCTTC. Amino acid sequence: CASSLAGGPGYIDNEQFF.

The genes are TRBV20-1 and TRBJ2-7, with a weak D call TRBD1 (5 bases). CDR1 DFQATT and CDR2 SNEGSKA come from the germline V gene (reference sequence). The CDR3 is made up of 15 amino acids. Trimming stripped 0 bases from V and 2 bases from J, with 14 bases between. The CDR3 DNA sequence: TGCAGTGCTAGAGATGGGGCCTTAGGGCCCTACGAGCAGTACTTC. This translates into CSARDGALGPYEQYF.

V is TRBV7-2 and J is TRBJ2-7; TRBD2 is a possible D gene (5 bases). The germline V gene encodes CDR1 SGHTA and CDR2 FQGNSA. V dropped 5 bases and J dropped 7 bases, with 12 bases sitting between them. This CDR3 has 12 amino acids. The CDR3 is CASSPQRLEQYF. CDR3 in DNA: TGTGCCAGCAGCCCCCAGCGGTTGGAGCAGTACTTC.

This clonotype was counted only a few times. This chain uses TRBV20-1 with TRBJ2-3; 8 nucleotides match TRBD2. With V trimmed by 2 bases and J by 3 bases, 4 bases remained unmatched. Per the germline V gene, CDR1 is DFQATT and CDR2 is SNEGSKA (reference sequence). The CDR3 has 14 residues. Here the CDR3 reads CSARRLALTDTQYF. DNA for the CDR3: TGCAGTGCTAGAAGACTAGCGTTGACAGATACGCAGTATTTT.

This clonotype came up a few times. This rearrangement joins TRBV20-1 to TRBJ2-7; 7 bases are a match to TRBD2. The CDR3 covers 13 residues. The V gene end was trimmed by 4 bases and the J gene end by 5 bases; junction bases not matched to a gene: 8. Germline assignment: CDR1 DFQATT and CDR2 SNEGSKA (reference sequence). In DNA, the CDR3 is TGCAGTGCTACCCTTACTAGCGCCAACGAGCAGTACTTC. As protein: CSATLTSANEQYF.

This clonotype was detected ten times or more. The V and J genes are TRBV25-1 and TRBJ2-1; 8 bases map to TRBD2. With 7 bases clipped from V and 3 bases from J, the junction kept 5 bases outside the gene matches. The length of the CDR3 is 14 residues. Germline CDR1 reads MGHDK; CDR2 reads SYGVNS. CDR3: CASTLAGSYNEQFF. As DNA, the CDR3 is TGTGCCAGCACCTTAGCGGGGAGCTACAATGAGCAGTTCTTC.

The CDR3 sequence is CASSPRGLALHTGELFF. As DNA, the CDR3 is TGTGCCAGCAGTCCGAGGGGACTAGCTCTGCACACCGGGGAGCTGTTTTTT. This chain uses TRBV6-1 with TRBJ2-2; 9 bases align to TRBD2. Germline CDR1 and CDR2: MNHNS and SASEGT. CDR3 length: 17 amino acids. V lost 5 bases and J lost 3; bases outside the gene matches: 10.

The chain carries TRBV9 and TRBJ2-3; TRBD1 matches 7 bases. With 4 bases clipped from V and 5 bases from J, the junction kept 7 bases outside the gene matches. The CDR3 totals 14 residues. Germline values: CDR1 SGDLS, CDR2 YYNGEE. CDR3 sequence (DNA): TGTGCCAGCAGCCCCGGGACAGACAAAGATACGCAGTATTTT. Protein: CASSPGTDKDTQYF.

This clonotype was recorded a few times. CDR3 sequence (DNA): TGCAGTGCTAGGAACCGACTAGCGGGGGGGCCGGGTCTCTCCGAGCAGTACTTC. Protein: CSARNRLAGGPGLSEQYF. The V call is TRBV20-1, the J call TRBJ2-7; TRBD2 aligns across 14 bases. The CDR3 extends over 18 amino acids. Germline CDR1 reads DFQATT; CDR2 reads SNEGSKA (reference sequence). V lost 3 bases and J lost 6; bases outside the gene matches: 16.

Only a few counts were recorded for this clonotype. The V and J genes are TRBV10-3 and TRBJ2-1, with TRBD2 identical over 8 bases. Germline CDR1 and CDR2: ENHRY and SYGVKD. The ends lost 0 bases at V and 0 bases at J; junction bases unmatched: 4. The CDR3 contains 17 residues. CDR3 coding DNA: TGTGCCATCAGTGAGTCTCGGGGGGGGGACTCCTACAATGAGCAGTTCTTC. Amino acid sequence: CAISESRGGDSYNEQFF.

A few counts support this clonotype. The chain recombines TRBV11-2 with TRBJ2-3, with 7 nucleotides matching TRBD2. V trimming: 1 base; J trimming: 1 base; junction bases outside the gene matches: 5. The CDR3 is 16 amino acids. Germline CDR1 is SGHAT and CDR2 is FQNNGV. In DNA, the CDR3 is TGTGCCAGCAGCTTAGTTTGGACTAGTCGCACAGATACGCAGTATTTT. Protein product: CASSLVWTSRTDTQYF.

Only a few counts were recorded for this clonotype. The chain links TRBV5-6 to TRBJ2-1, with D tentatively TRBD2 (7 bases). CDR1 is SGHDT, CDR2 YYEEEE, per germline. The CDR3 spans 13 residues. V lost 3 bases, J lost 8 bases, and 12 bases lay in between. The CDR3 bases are TGTGCCAGCAGCTACTTAGGGGGGGATGAGCAGTTCTTC. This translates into CASSYLGGDEQFF.

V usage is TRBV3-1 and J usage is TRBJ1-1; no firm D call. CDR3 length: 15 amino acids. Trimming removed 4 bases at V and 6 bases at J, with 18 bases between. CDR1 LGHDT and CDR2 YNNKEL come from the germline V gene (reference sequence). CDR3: CASSPRGHSGAEAFF. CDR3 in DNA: TGTGCCAGCAGCCCCCGAGGCCATAGCGGGGCTGAAGCTTTCTTT. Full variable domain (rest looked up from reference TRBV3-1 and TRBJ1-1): DTAVSQTPKYLVTQMGNDKSIKCEQNLGHDTMYWYKQDSKKFLKIMFSYNNKELIINETVPNRFSPKSPDKAHLNLHINSLELGDSAVYFCASSPRGHSGAEAFFGQGTRLTVV.

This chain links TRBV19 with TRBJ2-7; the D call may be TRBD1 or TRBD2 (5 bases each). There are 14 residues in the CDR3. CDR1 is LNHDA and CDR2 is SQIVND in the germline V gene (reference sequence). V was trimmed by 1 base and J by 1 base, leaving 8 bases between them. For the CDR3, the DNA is TGTGCCAGTAGTATAGTGAGGGGATCCTACGAGCAGTACTTC. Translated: CASSIVRGSYEQYF.

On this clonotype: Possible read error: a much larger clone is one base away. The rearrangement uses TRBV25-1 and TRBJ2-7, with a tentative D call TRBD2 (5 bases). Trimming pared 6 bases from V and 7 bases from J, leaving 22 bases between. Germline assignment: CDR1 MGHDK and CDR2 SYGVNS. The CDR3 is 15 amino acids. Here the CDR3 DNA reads TGTGCCAGCAGCCCCGGACTCACCTCCTACAATGAGCAGTACTTC. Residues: CASSPGLTSYNEQYF.

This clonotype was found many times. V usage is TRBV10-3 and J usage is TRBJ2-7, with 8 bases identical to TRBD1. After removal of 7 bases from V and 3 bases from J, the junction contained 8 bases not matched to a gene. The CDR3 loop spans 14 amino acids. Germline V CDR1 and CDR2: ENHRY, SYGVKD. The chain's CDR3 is CAITSGQEVYEQYF. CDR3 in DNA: TGTGCCATCACCTCGGGACAGGAGGTCTACGAGCAGTACTTC.

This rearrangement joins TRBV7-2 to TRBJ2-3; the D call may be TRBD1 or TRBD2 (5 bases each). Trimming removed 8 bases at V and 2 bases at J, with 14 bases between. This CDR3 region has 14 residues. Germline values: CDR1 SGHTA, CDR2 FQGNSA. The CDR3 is CASLRDRYTDTQYF. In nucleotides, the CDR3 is TGTGCCAGCCTCCGGGACCGCTACACAGATACGCAGTATTTT.

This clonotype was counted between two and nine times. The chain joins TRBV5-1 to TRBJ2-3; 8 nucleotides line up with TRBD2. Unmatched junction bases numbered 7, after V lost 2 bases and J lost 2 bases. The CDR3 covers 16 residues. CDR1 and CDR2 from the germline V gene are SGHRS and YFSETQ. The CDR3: CASSLLSREVTDTQYF. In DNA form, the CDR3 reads TGCGCCAGCAGCTTATTATCGCGGGAGGTCACAGATACGCAGTATTTT.

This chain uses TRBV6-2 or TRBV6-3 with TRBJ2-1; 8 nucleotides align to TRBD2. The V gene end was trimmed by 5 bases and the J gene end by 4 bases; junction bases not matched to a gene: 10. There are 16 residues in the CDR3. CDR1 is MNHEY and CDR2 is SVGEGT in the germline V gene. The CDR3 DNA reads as TGTGCCAGCAGTAGCGGGAGCCACCATGTATACAATGAGCAGTTCTTC. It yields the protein CASSSGSHHVYNEQFF.

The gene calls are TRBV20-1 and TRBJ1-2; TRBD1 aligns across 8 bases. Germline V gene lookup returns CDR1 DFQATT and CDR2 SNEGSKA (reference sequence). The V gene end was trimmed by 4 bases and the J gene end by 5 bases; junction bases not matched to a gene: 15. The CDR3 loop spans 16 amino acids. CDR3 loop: CSAMRHHQGAGYGYTF. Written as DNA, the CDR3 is TGCAGTGCTATGCGTCATCATCAGGGGGCCGGGTATGGCTACACCTTC.

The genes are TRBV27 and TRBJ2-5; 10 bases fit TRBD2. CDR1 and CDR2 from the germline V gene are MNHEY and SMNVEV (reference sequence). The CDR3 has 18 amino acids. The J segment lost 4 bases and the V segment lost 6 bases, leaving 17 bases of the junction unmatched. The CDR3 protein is CASSQVGASGRYTETQYF. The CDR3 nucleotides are TGTGCCAGCAGCCAGGTGGGGGCTAGCGGGAGATATACAGAGACCCAGTACTTC.

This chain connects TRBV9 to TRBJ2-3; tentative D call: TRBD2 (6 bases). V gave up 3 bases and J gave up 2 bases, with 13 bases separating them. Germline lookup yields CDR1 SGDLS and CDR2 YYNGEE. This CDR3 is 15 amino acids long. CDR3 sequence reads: CASSEAGRNTDTQYF. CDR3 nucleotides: TGTGCCAGCAGCGAGGCGGGACGGAACACAGATACGCAGTATTTT.

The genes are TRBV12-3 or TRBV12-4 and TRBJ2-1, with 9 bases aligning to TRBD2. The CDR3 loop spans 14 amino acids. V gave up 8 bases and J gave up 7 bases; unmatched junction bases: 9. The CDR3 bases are TGTGCCAGCGGGAGGGGACTAGCTGGGAATGAGCAGTTCTTC. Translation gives CASGRGLAGNEQFF.

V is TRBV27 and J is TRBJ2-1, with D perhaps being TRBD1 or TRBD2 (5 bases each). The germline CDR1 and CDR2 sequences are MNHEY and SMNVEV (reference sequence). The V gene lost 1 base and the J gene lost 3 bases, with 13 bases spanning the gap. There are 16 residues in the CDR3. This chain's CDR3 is CASSLYEGPHYNEQFF. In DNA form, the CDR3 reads TGTGCCAGCAGTTTATATGAGGGACCCCACTACAATGAGCAGTTCTTC.